This TCR beta chain stems from a study of beta chain features in type 1 diabetes. The authors reverse transcribed all of the isolated RNA, so sequencing captured expressed TCRB transcripts. Assay used: immunoSEQ multiplex PCR; TCRdb lists only in-frame clones, some missing. This table has 500,000 to 700,000 clones, less than 20% appearing once. This clone has a handful of counts. Germline V gene sequence: CDR1 MGHDK, CDR2 SYGVNS. The CDR3 is 12 residues long. Deletions cut 6 bases from V and 2 bases from J, with 6 bases between. The chain couples TRBV25-1 to TRBJ2-3; D remains ambiguous. The sequence derives from a man aged 18 to 29 in good health. What was sequenced was naive CD4+ T cells from blood. CDR3 DNA: TGTGCCAGCAGGGGGTCCACAGATACGCAGTATTTT. It is translated as CASRGSTDTQYF.